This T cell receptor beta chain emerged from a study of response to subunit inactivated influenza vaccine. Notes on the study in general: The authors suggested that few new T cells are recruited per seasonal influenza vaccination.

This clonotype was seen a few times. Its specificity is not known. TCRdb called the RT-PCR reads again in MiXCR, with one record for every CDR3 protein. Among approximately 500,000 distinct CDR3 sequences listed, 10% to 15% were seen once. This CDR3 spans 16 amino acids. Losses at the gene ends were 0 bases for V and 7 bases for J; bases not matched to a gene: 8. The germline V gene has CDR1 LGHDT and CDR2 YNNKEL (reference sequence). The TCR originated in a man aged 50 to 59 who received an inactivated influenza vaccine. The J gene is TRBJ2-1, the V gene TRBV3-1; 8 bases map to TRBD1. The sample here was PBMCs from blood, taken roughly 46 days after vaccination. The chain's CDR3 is CASSQDPGQADNEQFF. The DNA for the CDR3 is TGTGCCAGCAGCCAAGATCCGGGACAGGCGGATAATGAGCAGTTCTTC.